Below, 16 T cell receptor beta chains from the same sample are listed, as sequenced in a study of regulatory T cells in long-lasting Graves disease. Arm-PCR of CDR3 regions and iRepertoire HTBI primers were used to build TCR beta libraries. From the multiplex PCR reads, TCRdb called clonotypes with MiXCR, one entry per CDR3 protein. The sample lists 400,000 or so distinct CDR3 sequences, less than 25% occurring once. The time point denotes: persistent/refractory GD, antithyroid drugs over 5 years with positive TRAb. Following extraction of RNA from PBMCs, that RNA was used to make the TCR library. The sample was peripheral blood mononuclear cells (PBMCs), taken when the disease was refractory, from a patient treated with antithyroid drugs. All receptors come from a female donor with Graves disease.

The chain uses TRBV6-5 and TRBJ2-7; tentative D call: TRBD1 (6 bases). V was pared by 2 bases and J by 3 bases, with 11 bases between. CDR1 is MNHEY and CDR2 is SVGAGI in the germline V gene. The CDR3 has 14 residues. CDR3 sequence reads: CASSYEGTRYEQYF. In nucleotides, the CDR3 is TGTGCCAGCAGTTACGAGGGGACACGCTACGAGCAGTACTTC.

This clonotype was seen repeatedly, ten times or more. V and J are TRBV12-3 or TRBV12-4 and TRBJ1-1, with D hard to call. The CDR3 sequence is 13 residues long. Trimming pared 5 bases from V and 10 bases from J, leaving 17 bases between. CDR3 region: CASSPVGLAGAFF. The CDR3, as DNA: TGTGCCAGCAGTCCGGTAGGGCTGGCGGGAGCTTTCTTT.

This chain uses TRBV30 with TRBJ2-5; TRBD2 matches 9 bases. J gave up 7 bases and V 0 bases, and 3 bases lay outside the gene matches. From germline, CDR1 is GTSNPN and CDR2 SVGIG (reference sequence). There are 13 residues in the CDR3. This CDR3 is CAWSVAGGATQYF. The CDR3 bases are TGTGCCTGGAGTGTAGCGGGAGGAGCGACCCAGTACTTC.

This clonotype was observed at least ten times. The V call is TRBV28, the J call TRBJ1-2; 8 bases map to TRBD1. The V gene end was trimmed by 6 bases and the J gene end by 8 bases; junction bases not matched to a gene: 8. The CDR3 runs 13 residues. Germline-derived CDR1 and CDR2 are MDHEN and SYDVKM. This chain's CDR3 is CASRIGQGGGYTF. In DNA, the CDR3 is TGTGCCAGCAGAATCGGACAGGGTGGAGGCTACACCTTC.

CDR3 in amino acids: CASSYGVDSTVDWIGYTF. The CDR3 coding sequence is TGTGCCAGCAGTTACGGGGTGGACAGTACGGTGGACTGGATCGGCTACACCTTC. This chain joins TRBV6-9 and TRBJ1-2; TRBD1 is a possible D gene (6 bases). CDR1 MNHGY and CDR2 SVAAGI come from the germline V gene. This CDR3 has 18 amino acids. Trimming took off 3 bases at V and 8 bases at J, with 28 bases between the two ends.

This clonotype was seen a few times. V and J are TRBV12-3 or TRBV12-4 and TRBJ2-7; no clear D. V lost 5 bases to trimming and J lost 0 bases, with 14 bases between them. The CDR3 has 15 amino acids. This CDR3 is CASSPTDTLSYEQYF. DNA for the CDR3: TGTGCCAGCAGTCCGACCGACACCCTCTCCTACGAGCAGTACTTC.

The chain has TRBV30 and TRBJ2-3, with a tentative D call TRBD1 (6 bases). Trimming took 0 bases from V and 2 from J, leaving 12 bases between them. The CDR3 consists of 15 residues. Germline-derived CDR1 and CDR2 are GTSNPN and SVGIG (reference sequence). CDR3: CAWSVQAGVTDTQYF. As DNA, the CDR3 is TGTGCCTGGAGTGTACAGGCAGGGGTCACAGATACGCAGTATTTT.

The rearrangement uses TRBV27 and TRBJ2-1, with D uncertain. This CDR3 is 13 amino acids long. Per the germline V gene, CDR1 is MNHEY and CDR2 is SMNVEV (reference sequence). The V gene lost 4 bases and the J gene lost 5 bases, with 9 bases spanning the gap. For the CDR3, the DNA is TGTGCCAGCAGTTCTATTATTAACAATGAGCAGTTCTTC. Its protein product is CASSSIINNEQFF.

The chain joins TRBV30 to TRBJ1-5; D is perhaps TRBD1 (6 bases). Trimming took 4 bases from V and 3 from J, leaving 10 bases between them. The CDR3 consists of 13 residues. Per the germline V gene, CDR1 is GTSNPN and CDR2 is SVGIG (reference sequence). The chain's CDR3 is CAWNSGANQPQHF. CDR3 DNA sequence: TGTGCCTGGAATTCAGGGGCCAATCAGCCCCAGCATTTT.

A few counts support this clonotype. This chain uses TRBV5-1 with TRBJ1-5; 9 nucleotides line up with TRBD1. The V gene's germline CDR1 is SGHRS and CDR2 YFSETQ. CDR3 size: 16 residues. V shed 1 base and J 11 bases; nucleotides not matched to a gene: 13. CDR3 coding DNA: TGCGCCAGCAGCTTGCGGGGGACAGGGACTAACTTGACCCAGCATTTT. Amino acid sequence: CASSLRGTGTNLTQHF.

V gene TRBV2 combines with J gene TRBJ2-3, with D possibly being TRBD1 (6 bases). CDR3 length: 14 amino acids. The V gene lost 8 bases and the J gene lost 2 bases, with 14 bases spanning the gap. The germline gives CDR1 SNHLY, CDR2 FYNNEI. The CDR3 nucleotides are TGTGCCAGCGGTACCGGACAGAACACAGATACGCAGTATTTT. Encoded protein: CASGTGQNTDTQYF.

This chain uses TRBV7-9 with TRBJ2-3, with 13 bases identical to TRBD2. Losses at the gene ends were 4 bases for V and 4 bases for J; bases not matched to a gene: 5. The CDR3 totals 16 residues. Germline assignment: CDR1 SEHNR and CDR2 FQNEAQ (reference sequence). CDR3 DNA sequence: TGTGCCAGCAGCTCGCGGACTAGCGGGAGCGCAGATACGCAGTATTTT. Its translation is CASSSRTSGSADTQYF.

This clonotype was counted many times. The chain carries TRBV30 and TRBJ1-1; D may be TRBD1 (5 bases). Germline-derived CDR1 and CDR2 are GTSNPN and SVGIG (reference sequence). The V end was cut by 0 bases, the J end by 6 bases, with 14 bases between. The CDR3 has 14 amino acids. The CDR3 nucleotides read TGTGCCTGGAGTGTACACGGGGGAGTCCCTGAAGCTTTCTTT. Amino acids: CAWSVHGGVPEAFF.

This clonotype was seen at least ten times. This sequence joins TRBV28 and TRBJ1-1, with TRBD1 identical over 8 bases. The J segment lost 5 bases and the V segment lost 6 bases, leaving 5 bases of the junction unmatched. This CDR3 region has 13 residues. Germline lookup yields CDR1 MDHEN and CDR2 SYDVKM. The CDR3: CASRTQGETEAFF. The CDR3 DNA sequence: TGTGCCAGCAGAACACAGGGGGAGACTGAAGCTTTCTTT.

In its sample, this clonotype was seen many times. The chain couples TRBV7-8 to TRBJ2-7; D is undetermined. CDR3 length: 15 amino acids. Germline CDR1 is SGHVS and CDR2 is FQNEAQ. V lost 1 base to trimming and J lost 0 bases, with 10 bases between them. The CDR3 nucleotides read TGTGCCAGCAGCTTAGGGTATTCGAGCTCCTACGAGCAGTACTTC. It specifies CASSLGYSSSYEQYF.

In its sample, this clonotype was seen a few times. This chain links TRBV20-1 with TRBJ2-7; 8 nucleotides align to TRBD1. The CDR3 is 15 residues long. Germline-derived CDR1 and CDR2 are DFQATT and SNEGSKA (reference sequence). Trimming cost V 5 bases and J 0 bases; bases outside gene matches: 9. In nucleotides, the CDR3 is TGCAGTGCTGTGGGGTGGGGGACAGGCTCCTACGAGCAGTACTTC. It encodes CSAVGWGTGSYEQYF.